This TCR beta chain stems from a study of T cell repertoires in cytomegalovirus infection. Study conclusions and caveats: CMV-specific TCR beta clonotypes restricted by HLA-C were the ones dominating the ex vivo response. Identification of carriers of CMV plus the relevant HLA was achieved through cumulative public TCR beta family frequency.

About this clonotype itself: Its target is unknown.

Using its own MiXCR run on the reads, TCRdb lists one record per CDR3 protein. Here the sample spans 360,000 or so distinct CDR3 sequences, around a third being singletons. This TCR came from a human donor in good health (CMV status not recorded). Some clones in this sample may be carry-over from other donors' samples. The input for sequencing was cultured PBMCs, taken from culture after CMV antigen stimulation.

The CDR3 region has the DNA TGTGCCAGCAGCTCTATGACAGGGAGGGCTGAAGCTTTCTTT. Amino acid sequence: CASSSMTGRAEAFF. The chain joins TRBV7-2 to TRBJ1-1, with TRBD1 matching over 7 bases. V was clipped by 4 bases and J by 6 bases; unmatched bases: 8. The length of the CDR3 is 14 residues. Germline CDR1 reads SGHTA; CDR2 reads FQGNSA.